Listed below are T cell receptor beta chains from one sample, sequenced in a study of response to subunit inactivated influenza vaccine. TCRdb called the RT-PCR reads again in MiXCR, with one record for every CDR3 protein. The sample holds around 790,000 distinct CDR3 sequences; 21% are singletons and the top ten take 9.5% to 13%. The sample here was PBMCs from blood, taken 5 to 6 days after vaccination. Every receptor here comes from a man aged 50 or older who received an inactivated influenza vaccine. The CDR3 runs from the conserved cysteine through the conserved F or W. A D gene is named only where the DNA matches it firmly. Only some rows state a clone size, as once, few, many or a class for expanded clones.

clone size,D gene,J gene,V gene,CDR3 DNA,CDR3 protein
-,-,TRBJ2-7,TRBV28,TGTGCCAGCAGTTTATCTGGGTTCGGGGGCGAGCAGTACTTC,CASSLSGFGGEQYF
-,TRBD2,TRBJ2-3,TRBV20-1,TGCAGTGCCCCGGGACTAGCGGGAGGGTTAAGAGATACGCAGTATTTT,CSAPGLAGGLRDTQYF
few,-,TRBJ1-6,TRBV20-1,TGCAGTGCTAGAGACCCCCAGGACAGATCTGGTTCACCCCTCCACTTT,CSARDPQDRSGSPLHF
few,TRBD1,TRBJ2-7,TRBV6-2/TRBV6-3,TGTGCCAGCAGTTATTCTATACCAGGGGGCGAAACCTACGAGCAGTACTTC,CASSYSIPGGETYEQYF
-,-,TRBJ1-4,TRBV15,TGTGCCACCAGCAAGACAGCAAATAGTAATGAAAAACTGTTTTTT,CATSKTANSNEKLFF
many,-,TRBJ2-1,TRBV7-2,TGTGCCGGCCCGGTGCAGATCTCCAACAATGAGCAGTTCTTC,CAGPVQISNNEQFF
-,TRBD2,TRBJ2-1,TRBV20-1,TGCAGTGCTCACAGCGGGAGGGCCCCCGGGCCAAACAGTTCCAATGAGCAGTTCTTC,CSAHSGRAPGPNSSNEQFF
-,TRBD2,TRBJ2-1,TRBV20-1,TGCAGCGTAGCGGGAGTCTATTACAATGAGCAGTTCTTC,CSVAGVYYNEQFF
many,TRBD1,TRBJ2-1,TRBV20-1,TGCAGTGCTTCCCCACCCTCGGGACAGGGAAACTCCTACAATGAGCAGTTCTTC,CSASPPSGQGNSYNEQFF
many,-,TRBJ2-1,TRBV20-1,TGCAGTGCTAGGGGGCTACCCTCCTACAATGAGCAGTTCTTC,CSARGLPSYNEQFF
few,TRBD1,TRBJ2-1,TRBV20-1,TGCAGTGCTGATCCAGGGGGCCCACGGAATGAGCAGTTCTTC,CSADPGGPRNEQFF
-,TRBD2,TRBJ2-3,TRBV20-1,TGCAGTGCGCTAGCGGGGCCTAGCACAGATACGCAGTATTTT,CSALAGPSTDTQYF
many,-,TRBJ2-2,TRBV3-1,TGTGCCAGCAGCCAAGGCCCGGGACAACAGAACACCGGGGAGCTGTTTTTT,CASSQGPGQQNTGELFF
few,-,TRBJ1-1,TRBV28,TGTGCCAGCAGTGCCCGACAGAGAAAGAACACTGAAGCTTTCTTT,CASSARQRKNTEAFF
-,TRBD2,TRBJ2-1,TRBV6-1,TGTGCCAGCCAGACCGGGACTAGCGGGATTCACAACAATGAGCAGTTCTTC,CASQTGTSGIHNNEQFF
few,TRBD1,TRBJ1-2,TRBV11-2,TGTGCCAGCAGGGGTACAGGGGTAGTCTATGGCTACACCTTC,CASRGTGVVYGYTF
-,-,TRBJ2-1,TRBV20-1,TGCAGTGCTAGATCCCCCCAGGGAACCGATGAGCAGTTCTTC,CSARSPQGTDEQFF
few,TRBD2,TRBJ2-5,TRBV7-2,TGTGCCAGCGGGACTAGCGGAGGGGAGACCCAGTACTTC,CASGTSGGETQYF
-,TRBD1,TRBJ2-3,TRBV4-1,TGCGCCAGCAGCTCCATGAGGGACAGGGGGCGAGATACGCAGTATTTT,CASSSMRDRGRDTQYF
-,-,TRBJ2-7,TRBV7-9,TGTGCCAGCAGCTTAGAATATTTCGAGCAGTACTTC,CASSLEYFEQYF
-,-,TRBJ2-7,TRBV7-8,TGTGCCAGCAGCTTAGCTGGGGCAGGCAACTGGTACTTC,CASSLAGAGNWYF
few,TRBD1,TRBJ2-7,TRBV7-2,TGTGCCAGCAGCCCCTACAGGGGTAGCTACGAGCAGTACTTC,CASSPYRGSYEQYF
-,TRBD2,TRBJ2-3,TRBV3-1,TGTGCCAGCAGCCCACGGGCCCAGGCGGGGGGTACGCAGTATTTT,CASSPRAQAGGTQYF
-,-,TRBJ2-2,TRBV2,TGTGCCAGCAGTGAACGGCAGGTCCCGAACACCGGGGAGCTGTTTTTT,CASSERQVPNTGELFF
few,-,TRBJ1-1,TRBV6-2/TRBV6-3,TGTGCCAGCAGTTTCGGAGGGAAAGGGGAAGCTTTCTTT,CASSFGGKGEAFF
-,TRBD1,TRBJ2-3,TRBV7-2,TGTGCCCTCAGCCCAGCGTGGGGGACAGAGGAGCGCACAGATACGCAGTATTTT,CALSPAWGTEERTDTQYF
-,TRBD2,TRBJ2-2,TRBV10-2,TGCGCCAGCAAAACCCGCGGGGGGGTTACCGGGGAGCTGTTTTTT,CASKTRGGVTGELFF
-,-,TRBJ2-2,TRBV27,TGTGCCAGCAGTTGGGGGACGGGCGGACTTGGGGAGCTGTTTTTT,CASSWGTGGLGELFF
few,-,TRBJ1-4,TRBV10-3,TGTGCCATCAGTGAGCAGGAAGGAGAAAAACTGTTTTTT,CAISEQEGEKLFF
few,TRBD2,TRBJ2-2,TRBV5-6,TGTGCCAGCAGATTTAGCGGGGGTTCAATCGGGGAGCTGTTTTTT,CASRFSGGSIGELFF
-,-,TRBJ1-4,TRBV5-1,TGCGCCAGCAGCTTGGGCTACGAGGGTGAAAAACTGTTTTTT,CASSLGYEGEKLFF
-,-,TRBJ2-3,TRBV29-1,TGCAGCGTTGAAGAACTTACAGATACGCAGTATTTT,CSVEELTDTQYF
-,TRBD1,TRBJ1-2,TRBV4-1,TGCGCCAGCAGCCAGCTTGCACCGGGACAGGGGGCTTGGAACTATGGCTACACCTTC,CASSQLAPGQGAWNYGYTF
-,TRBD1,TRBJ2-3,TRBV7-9,TGTGCCAGCAGCTCGGGACAGGGTTCGGCCACAGATACGCAGTATTTT,CASSSGQGSATDTQYF
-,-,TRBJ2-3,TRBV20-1,TGCAGTGCCCTTAGCGGCACAGATACGCAGTATTTT,CSALSGTDTQYF
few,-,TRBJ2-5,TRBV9,TGTGCCAGCAGCGTAACTAGCCAAGAGACCCAGTACTTC,CASSVTSQETQYF
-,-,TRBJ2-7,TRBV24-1,TGTGCCACCAGTGTGTCCTCCGCTCCCTACGAGCAGTACTTC,CATSVSSAPYEQYF
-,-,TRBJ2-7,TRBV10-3,TGTGCCATCAGTGACCCTCCAGACAGGAGCTCCTACGAGCAGTACTTC,CAISDPPDRSSYEQYF
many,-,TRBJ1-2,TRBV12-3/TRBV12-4,TGTGCCAGCAGTCCGACAGGTGGCTATGGCTACACCTTC,CASSPTGGYGYTF
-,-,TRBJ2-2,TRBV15,TGTGCCACCAGCAGATTCCTGGGGGGAAGGGCCGGGGAGCTGTTTTTT,CATSRFLGGRAGELFF
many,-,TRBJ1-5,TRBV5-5,TGTGCCAGCAGCCCGCTGGGGGGGGATAGCAATCAGCCCCAGCATTTT,CASSPLGGDSNQPQHF
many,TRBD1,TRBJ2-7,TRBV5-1,TGCGCCAGCAGCGTCCGGGACAGATCCAACGAGCAGTACTTC,CASSVRDRSNEQYF
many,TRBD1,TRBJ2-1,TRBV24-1,TGTGCCACCAGTGATTACCGGGACAGAGACATGAATGAGCAGTTCTTC,CATSDYRDRDMNEQFF
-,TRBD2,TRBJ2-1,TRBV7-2,TGTGCCAGCAGCATTCGCGTAGCGGGGGGCGATTACAATGAGCAGTTCTTC,CASSIRVAGGDYNEQFF
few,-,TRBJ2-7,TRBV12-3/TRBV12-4,TGTGCCAGCAGTTTAATGGACGAGCAGTACTTC,CASSLMDEQYF
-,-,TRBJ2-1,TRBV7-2,TGTGCCAGCAGCTTTCGTAGGGTCAATGAGCAGTTCTTC,CASSFRRVNEQFF
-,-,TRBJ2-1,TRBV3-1,TGTGCCAGCAGCCCTACACCGGGGGCCCCGAGCTCCTACAATGAGCAGTTCTTC,CASSPTPGAPSSYNEQFF
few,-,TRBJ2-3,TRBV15,TGTGCCACCAGCAGAGAAACAGATACGCAGTATTTT,CATSRETDTQYF
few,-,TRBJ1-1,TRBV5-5,TGTGCCAGCAGCGGGATCCGCACTGAAGCTTTCTTT,CASSGIRTEAFF
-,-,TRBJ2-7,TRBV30,TGTGCCTGGAGTGTACGCGGGACGACCTACGAGCAGTACTTC,CAWSVRGTTYEQYF
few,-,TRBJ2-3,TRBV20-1,TGCAGTGCTAGAGATACGGGGCGCACAGATACGCAGTATTTT,CSARDTGRTDTQYF
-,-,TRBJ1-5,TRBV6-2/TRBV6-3,TGTGCCAGCAGCGAAACATATCAGCCCCAGCATTTT,CASSETYQPQHF
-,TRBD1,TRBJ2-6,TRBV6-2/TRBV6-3,TGTGCCAGCAGGGACGGGACAGGGACTTCTGGGGCCAACGTCCTGACTTTC,CASRDGTGTSGANVLTF
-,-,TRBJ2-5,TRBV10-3,TGTGCCATCGGTTCAATTCAAGAGACCCAGTACTTC,CAIGSIQETQYF
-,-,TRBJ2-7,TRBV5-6,TGTGCCAGCAGATCCGATGACTTTTCCTACGAGCAGTACTTC,CASRSDDFSYEQYF
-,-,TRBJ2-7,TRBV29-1,TGCAGCGTTGAAGGGGGGGACACTACGATTGGGCAGTACTTC,CSVEGGDTTIGQYF
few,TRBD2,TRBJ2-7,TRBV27,TGTGCCAGCAGTATCCTACCGGGACTAGCGTACGAGCAGTACTTC,CASSILPGLAYEQYF
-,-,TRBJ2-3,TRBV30,TGTGCCTGGGGGCCGACTACCGGCCTCAGCTATACGCAGTATTTT,CAWGPTTGLSYTQYF
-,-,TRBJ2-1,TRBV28,TGTGCCAGCAGTTACCCCAGAAGAGGGCAGTTCTTC,CASSYPRRGQFF
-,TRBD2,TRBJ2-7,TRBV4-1,TGCGCCAGCAGCCCCGGACTAGCGGGAGTTTGGGAGCAGTACTTC,CASSPGLAGVWEQYF